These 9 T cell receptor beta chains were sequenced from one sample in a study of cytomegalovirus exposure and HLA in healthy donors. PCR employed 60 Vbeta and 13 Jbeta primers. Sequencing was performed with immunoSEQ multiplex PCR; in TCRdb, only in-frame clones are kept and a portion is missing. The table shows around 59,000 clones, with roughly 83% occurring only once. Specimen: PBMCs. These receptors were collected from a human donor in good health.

The CDR3 sequence is CASSQEPGISGNEQFF. CDR3 bases: TGCGCCAGCAGCCAAGAACCGGGAATTTCAGGCAATGAGCAGTTCTTC. The rearrangement links TRBV4-1 to TRBJ2-1, with D possibly matching TRBD2 (5 bases). V was trimmed by 0 bases and J by 6 bases, leaving 15 bases between them. Germline V lookup: CDR1 MGHRA, CDR2 YSYEKL. The CDR3 runs 16 residues.

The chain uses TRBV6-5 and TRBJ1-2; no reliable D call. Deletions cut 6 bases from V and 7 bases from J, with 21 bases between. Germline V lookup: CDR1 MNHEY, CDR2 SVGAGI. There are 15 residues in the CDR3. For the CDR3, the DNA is TGTGCCAGCAGCAGCACAGCTAGAAGAGGGTCTGGCTACACCTTC. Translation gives CASSSTARRGSGYTF.

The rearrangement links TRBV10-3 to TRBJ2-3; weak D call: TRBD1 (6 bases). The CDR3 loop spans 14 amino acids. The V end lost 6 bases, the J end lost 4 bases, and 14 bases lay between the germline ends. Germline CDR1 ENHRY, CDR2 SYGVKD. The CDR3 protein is CAIRGVAGADTQYF. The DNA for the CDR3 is TGTGCCATCAGAGGGGTCGCAGGGGCAGATACGCAGTATTTT.

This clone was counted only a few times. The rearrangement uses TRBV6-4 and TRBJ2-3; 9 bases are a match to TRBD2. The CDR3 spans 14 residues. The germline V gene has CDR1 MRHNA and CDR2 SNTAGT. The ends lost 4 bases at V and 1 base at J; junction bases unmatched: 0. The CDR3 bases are TGTGCCAGCAGTGTAGCGGGAGGCACAGATACGCAGTATTTT. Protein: CASSVAGGTDTQYF.

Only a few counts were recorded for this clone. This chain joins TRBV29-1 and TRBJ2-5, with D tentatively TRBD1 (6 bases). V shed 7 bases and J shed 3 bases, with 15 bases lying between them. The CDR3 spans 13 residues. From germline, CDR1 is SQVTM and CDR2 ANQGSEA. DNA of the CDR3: TGCAGCGCCATGGACGGGACAAAAGAGACCCAGTACTTC. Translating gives CSAMDGTKETQYF.

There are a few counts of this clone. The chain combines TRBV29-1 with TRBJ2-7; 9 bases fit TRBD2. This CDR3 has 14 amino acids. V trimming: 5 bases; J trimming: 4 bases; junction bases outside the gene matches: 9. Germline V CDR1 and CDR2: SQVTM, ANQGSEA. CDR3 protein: CSVRGSGSYYEQYF. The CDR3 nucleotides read TGCAGCGTTCGCGGTAGCGGGAGTTATTACGAGCAGTACTTC.

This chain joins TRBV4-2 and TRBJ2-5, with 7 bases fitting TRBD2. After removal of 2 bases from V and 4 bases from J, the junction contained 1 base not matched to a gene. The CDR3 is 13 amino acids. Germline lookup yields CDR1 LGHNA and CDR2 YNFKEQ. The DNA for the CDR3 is TGTGCCAGCAGCCAAACTAGCGTAGAGACCCAGTACTTC. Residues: CASSQTSVETQYF.

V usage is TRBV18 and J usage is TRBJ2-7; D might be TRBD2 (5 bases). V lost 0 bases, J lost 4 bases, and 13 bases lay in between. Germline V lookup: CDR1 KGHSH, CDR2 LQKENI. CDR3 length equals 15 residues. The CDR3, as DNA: TGTGCCAGCTCACCACCTGAGGGTATGATGTACGAGCAGTACTTC. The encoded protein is CASSPPEGMMYEQYF.

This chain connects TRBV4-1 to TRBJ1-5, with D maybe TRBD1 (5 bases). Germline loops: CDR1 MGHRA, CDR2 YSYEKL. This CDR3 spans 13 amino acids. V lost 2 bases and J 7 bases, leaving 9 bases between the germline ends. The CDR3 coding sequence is TGCGCCAGCAGCCAACCAGGGATGCAGCCCCAGCATTTT. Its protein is CASSQPGMQPQHF.